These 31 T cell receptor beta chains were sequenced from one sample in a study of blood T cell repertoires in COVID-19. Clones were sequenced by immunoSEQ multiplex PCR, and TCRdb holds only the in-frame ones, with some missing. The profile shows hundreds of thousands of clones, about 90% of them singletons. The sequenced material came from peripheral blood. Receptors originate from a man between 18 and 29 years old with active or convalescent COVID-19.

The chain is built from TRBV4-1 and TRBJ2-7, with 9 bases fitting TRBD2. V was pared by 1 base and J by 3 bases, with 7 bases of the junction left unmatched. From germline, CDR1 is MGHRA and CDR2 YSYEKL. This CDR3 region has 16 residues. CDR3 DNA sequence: TGCGCCAGCAGCCAAGCTATAGCGGGGGCCTTCTACGAGCAGTACTTC. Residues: CASSQAIAGAFYEQYF.

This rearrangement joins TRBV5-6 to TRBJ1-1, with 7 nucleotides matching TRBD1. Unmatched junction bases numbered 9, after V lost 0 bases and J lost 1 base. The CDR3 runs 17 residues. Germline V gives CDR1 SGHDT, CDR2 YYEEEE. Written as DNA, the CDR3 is TGTGCCAGCAGCTTGGTGGCCCGACAGGGTAAGAACACTGAAGCTTTCTTT. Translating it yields CASSLVARQGKNTEAFF.

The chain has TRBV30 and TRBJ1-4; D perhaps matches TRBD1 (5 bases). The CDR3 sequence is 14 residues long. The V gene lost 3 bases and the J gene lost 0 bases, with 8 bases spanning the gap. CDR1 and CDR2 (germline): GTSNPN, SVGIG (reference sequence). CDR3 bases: TGTGCCTGGAGAGGGACTGCAACTAATGAAAAACTGTTTTTT. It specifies CAWRGTATNEKLFF.

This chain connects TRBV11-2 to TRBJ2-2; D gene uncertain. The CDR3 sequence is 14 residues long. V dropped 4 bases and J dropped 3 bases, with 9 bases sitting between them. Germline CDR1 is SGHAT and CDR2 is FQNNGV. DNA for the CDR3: TGTGCCAGCAGCTCGCTACTGGACACCGGGGAGCTGTTTTTT. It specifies CASSSLLDTGELFF.

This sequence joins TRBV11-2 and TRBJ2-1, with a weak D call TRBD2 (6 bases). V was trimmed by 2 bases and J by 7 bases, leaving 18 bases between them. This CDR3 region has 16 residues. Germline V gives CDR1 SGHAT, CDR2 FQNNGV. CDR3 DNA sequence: TGTGCCAGCAGCTTAAGGGTGGGAGCGGGCCGGAATGAGCAGTTCTTC. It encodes CASSLRVGAGRNEQFF.

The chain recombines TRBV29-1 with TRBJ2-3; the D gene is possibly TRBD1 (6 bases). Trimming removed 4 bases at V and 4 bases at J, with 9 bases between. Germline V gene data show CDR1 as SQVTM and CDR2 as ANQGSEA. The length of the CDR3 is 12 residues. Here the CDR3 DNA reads TGCAGCGTTGCCAGGGGCTCAGATACGCAGTATTTT. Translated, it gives CSVARGSDTQYF.

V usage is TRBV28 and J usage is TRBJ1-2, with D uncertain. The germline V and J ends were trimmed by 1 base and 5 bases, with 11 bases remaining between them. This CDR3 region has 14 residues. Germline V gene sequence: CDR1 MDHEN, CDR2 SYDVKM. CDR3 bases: TGTGCCAGCAGTTTATATGGCCAAACATATGGCTACACCTTC. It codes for CASSLYGQTYGYTF.

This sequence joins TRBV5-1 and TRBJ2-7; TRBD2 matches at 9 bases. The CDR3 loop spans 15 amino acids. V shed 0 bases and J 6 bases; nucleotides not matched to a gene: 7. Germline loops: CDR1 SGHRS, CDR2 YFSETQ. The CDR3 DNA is TGCGCCAGCAGCTTGGCGGCTAGCGGGGCTCGCGAGCAGTACTTC. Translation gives CASSLAASGAREQYF.

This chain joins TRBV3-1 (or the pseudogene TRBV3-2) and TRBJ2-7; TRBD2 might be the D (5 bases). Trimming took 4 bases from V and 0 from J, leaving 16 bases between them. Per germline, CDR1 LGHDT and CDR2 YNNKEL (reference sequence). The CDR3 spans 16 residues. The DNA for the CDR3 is TGTGCCAGCAGCCCCCGAGGGCGGAGGACCTCCTACGAGCAGTACTTC. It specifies CASSPRGRRTSYEQYF.

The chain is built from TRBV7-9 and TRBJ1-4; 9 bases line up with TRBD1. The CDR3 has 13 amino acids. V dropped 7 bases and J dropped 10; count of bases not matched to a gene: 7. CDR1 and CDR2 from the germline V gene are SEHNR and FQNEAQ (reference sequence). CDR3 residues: CASMGGQGGKLFF. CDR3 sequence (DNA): TGTGCCAGCATGGGGGGACAGGGCGGAAAACTGTTTTTT. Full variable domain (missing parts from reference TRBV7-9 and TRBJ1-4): DTGVSQNPRHKITKRGQNVTFRCDPISEHNRLYWYRQTLGQGPEFLTYFQNEAQLEKSRLLSDRFSAERPKGSFSTLEIQRTEQGDSAMYLCASMGGQGGKLFFGSGTQLSVL.

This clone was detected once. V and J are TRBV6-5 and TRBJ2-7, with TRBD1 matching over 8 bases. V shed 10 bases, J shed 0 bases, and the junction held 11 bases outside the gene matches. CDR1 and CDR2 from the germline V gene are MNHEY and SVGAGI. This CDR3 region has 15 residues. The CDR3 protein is CATAPGQVNSYEQYF. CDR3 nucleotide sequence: TGTGCCACCGCGCCGGGACAGGTTAACTCCTACGAGCAGTACTTC.

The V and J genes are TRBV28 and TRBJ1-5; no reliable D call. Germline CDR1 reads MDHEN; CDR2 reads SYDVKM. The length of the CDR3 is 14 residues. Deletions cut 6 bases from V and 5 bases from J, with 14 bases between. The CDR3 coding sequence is TGTGCCAGCAGCCACCCTACCGGAGATCAGCCCCAGCATTTT. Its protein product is CASSHPTGDQPQHF. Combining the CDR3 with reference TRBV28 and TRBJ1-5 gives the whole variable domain DVKVTQSSRYLVKRTGEKVFLECVQDMDHENMFWYRQDPGLGLRLIYFSYDVKMKEKGDIPEGYSVSREKKERFSLILESASTNQTSMYLCASSHPTGDQPQHFGDGTRLSIL.

CDR3 nucleotide sequence: TGTGCCAGCAGTTCAGGGTGGGATCGCTATGGCTACACCTTC. Translation: CASSSGWDRYGYTF. The chain carries TRBV2 and TRBJ1-2; tentatively, D is TRBD1 (5 bases). Germline-derived CDR1 and CDR2 are SNHLY and FYNNEI. The CDR3 spans 14 residues. The V and J ends lost 5 bases and 4 bases respectively, with 14 bases between them.

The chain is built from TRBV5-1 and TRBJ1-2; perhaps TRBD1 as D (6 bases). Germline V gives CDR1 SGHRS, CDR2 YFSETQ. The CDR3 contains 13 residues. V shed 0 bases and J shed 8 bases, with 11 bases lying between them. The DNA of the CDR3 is TGCGCCAGCAGCTTGGGGGCCCAGGGGGGCTACACCTTC. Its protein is CASSLGAQGGYTF.

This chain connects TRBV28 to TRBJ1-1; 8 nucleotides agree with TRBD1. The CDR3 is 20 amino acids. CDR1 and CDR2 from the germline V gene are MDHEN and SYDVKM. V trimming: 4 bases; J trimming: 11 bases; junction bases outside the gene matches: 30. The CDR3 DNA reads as TGTGCCAGCAGTTCGGAGGACAGGGAGATCTTCCAACTAATTCTCTCGTCCGCTTTCTTT. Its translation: CASSSEDREIFQLILSSAFF.

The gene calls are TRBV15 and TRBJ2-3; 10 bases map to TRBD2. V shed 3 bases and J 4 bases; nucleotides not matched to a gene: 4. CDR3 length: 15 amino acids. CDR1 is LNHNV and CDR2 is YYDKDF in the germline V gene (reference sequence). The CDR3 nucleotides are TGTGCCACCAGCAGTCAAAGCGGGGGGGCAGATACGCAGTATTTT. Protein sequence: CATSSQSGGADTQYF.

CDR3 nucleotides: TGTGCCACCAGTCGAAGACAGGGCTCCTACAATGAGCAGTTCTTC. This codes for CATSRRQGSYNEQFF. The V gene is TRBV24-1, the J gene TRBJ2-1, with TRBD1 matching over 7 bases. J was trimmed by 0 bases and V by 6 bases; bases with no gene match: 4. Germline assignment: CDR1 KGHDR and CDR2 SFDVKD. The CDR3 runs to 15 residues.

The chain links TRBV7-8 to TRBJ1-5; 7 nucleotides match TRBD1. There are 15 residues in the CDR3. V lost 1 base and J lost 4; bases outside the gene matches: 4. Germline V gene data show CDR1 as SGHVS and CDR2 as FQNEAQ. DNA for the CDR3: TGTGCCAGCAGCTTAGAGGCAGGGGGGAATCAGCCCCAGCATTTT. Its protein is CASSLEAGGNQPQHF.

CDR3 protein: CASSPPGQGNEQFF. CDR3 coding DNA: TGTGCCAGCTCACCACCGGGACAAGGAAATGAGCAGTTCTTC. The chain combines TRBV18 with TRBJ2-1, with D perhaps TRBD1 (6 bases). V was clipped by 0 bases and J by 7 bases, with 10 bases between them. CDR1 is KGHSH, CDR2 LQKENI, per germline. The CDR3 contains 14 residues.

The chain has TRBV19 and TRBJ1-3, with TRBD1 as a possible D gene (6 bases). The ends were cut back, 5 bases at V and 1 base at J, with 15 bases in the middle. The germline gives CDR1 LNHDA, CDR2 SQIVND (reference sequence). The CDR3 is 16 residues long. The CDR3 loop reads CASSPRQAQSGNTIYF. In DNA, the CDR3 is TGTGCCAGTAGTCCGAGACAGGCCCAATCTGGAAACACCATATATTTT.

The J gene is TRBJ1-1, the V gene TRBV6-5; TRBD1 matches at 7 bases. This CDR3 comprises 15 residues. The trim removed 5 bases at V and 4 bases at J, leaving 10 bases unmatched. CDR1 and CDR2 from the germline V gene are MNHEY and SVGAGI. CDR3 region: CASSRYRGDTTEAFF. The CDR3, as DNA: TGTGCCAGCAGTAGATACAGGGGAGACACCACTGAAGCTTTCTTT.

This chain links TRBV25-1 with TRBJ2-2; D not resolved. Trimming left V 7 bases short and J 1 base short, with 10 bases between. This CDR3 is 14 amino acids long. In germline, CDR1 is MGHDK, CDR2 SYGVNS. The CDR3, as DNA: TGTGCCAGCAATGCGTACTGGAACACCGGGGAGCTGTTTTTT. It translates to CASNAYWNTGELFF.

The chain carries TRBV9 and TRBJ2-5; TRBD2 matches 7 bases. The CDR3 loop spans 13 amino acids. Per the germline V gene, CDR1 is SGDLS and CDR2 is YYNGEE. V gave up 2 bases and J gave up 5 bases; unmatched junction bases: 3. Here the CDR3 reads CASSVGGGETQYF. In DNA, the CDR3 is TGTGCCAGCAGCGTTGGGGGAGGGGAGACCCAGTACTTC.

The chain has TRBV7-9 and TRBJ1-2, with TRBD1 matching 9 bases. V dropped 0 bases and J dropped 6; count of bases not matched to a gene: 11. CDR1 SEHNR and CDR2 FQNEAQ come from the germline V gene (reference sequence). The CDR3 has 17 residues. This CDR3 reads CASSLALTGGLVDGYTF. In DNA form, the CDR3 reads TGTGCCAGCAGCTTAGCGCTTACAGGGGGCCTGGTGGATGGCTACACCTTC.

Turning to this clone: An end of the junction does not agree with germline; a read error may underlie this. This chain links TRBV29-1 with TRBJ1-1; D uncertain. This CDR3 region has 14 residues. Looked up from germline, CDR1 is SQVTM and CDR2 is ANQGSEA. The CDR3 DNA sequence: TGCAGCGTCGAGTTATACTCCAACAGCTATATGAGGGCCTTT. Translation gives CSVELYSNSYMRAF.

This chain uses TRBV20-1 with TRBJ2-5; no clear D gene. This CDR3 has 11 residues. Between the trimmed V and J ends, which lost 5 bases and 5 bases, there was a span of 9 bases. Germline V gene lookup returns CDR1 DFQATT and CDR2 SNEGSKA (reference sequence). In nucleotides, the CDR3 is TGCAGTGCTCGAAGGAGTGAGACCCAGTACTTC. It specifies CSARRSETQYF.

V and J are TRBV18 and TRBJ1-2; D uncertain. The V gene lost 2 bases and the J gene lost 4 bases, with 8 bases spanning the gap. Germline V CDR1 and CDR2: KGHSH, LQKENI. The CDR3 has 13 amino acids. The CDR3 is CASSPSDSYGYTF. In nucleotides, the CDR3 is TGTGCCAGCTCACCATCAGACTCCTATGGCTACACCTTC. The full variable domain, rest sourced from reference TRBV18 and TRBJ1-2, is NAGVMQNPRHLVRRRGQEARLRCSPMKGHSHVYWYRQLPEEGLKFMVYLQKENIIDESGMPKERFSAEFPKEGPSILRIQQVVRGDSAAYFCASSPSDSYGYTFGSGTRLTVV.

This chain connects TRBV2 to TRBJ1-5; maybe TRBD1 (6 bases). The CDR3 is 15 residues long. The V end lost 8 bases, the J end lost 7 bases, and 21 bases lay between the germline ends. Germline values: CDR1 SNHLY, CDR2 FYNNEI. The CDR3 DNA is TGTGCCAGCTGGGTGGGCAGGGGTATGAACCAGCCCCAGCATTTT. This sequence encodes CASWVGRGMNQPQHF.

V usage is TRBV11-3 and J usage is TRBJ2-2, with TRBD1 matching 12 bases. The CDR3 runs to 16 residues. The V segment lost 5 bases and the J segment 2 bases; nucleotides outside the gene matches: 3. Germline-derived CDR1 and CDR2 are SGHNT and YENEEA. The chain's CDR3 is CASSRGQGANTGELFF. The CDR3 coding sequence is TGTGCCAGCAGCAGGGGACAGGGGGCTAACACCGGGGAGCTGTTTTTT.

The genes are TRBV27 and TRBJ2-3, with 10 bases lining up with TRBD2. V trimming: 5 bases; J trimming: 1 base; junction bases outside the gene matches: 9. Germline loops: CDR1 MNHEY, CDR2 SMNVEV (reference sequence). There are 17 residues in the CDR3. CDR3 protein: CASSATRLAGRTDTQYF. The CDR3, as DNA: TGTGCCAGCAGTGCAACTCGACTAGCGGGCCGCACAGATACGCAGTATTTT.

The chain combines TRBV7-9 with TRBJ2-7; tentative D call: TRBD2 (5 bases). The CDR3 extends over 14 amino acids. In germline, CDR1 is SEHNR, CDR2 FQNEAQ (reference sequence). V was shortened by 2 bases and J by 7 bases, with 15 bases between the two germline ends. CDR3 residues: CASSLSSGLEEQYF. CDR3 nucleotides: TGTGCCAGCAGCTTATCGAGCGGTTTAGAGGAGCAGTACTTC.